This T cell receptor (beta chain) is drawn from a study of T cells in localized non-small cell lung cancer. Whole-study results and caveats: Higher blood T cell density tracked longer overall survival. It was uninvolved adjacent lung that showed the highest T cell clonality, exceeding tumor. The appearance of a median 57 of the top 100 tumor clones was seen in adjacent lung. Tumor samples were not multi-region, leaving intratumor heterogeneity unexcluded.

Notes on this clone: Its cognate antigen is unknown.

Clones were read by immunoSEQ multiplex PCR, and TCRdb kept only the in-frame ones, dropping some. The data hold almost 8,500 clones, with around 60% observed a single time. The material sequenced was lymph node tissue, taken before any cancer treatment. The receptor was isolated from a male donor aged 60 or over with stage I squamous cell lung carcinoma.

The CDR3 loop reads CASGPPLDYGYTF. The CDR3 nucleotides read TGTGCCAGCGGACCCCCTCTCGACTATGGCTACACCTTC. V usage is TRBV9 and J usage is TRBJ1-2; D is undetermined. Per the germline V gene, CDR1 is SGDLS and CDR2 is YYNGEE. V lost 7 bases to trimming and J lost 3 bases, with 13 bases between them. This CDR3 spans 13 amino acids.